The 21 T cell receptor beta chains presented below share a single source sample, sequenced in a study of post-analysis software for immune sequencing data. Whole-study results and caveats: Four or five TRBV segments were more frequent in patients than controls; TRBV5-6, TRBV5-1 and TRBV20-1 belonged to this group.

Their target antigens are unknown. cDNA libraries of TCR beta carried unique molecular identifiers. TCRdb called the PCR reads again in MiXCR, with one record for every CDR3 protein. Counted here are under 650,000 distinct CDR3 sequences, 44% occurring once; the ten biggest clones make up around 1.7%. Sequences were obtained from blood. The origin of the receptors is a girl aged 5 to 17 with multiple sclerosis.

The V gene is TRBV6-6, the J gene TRBJ1-1; TRBD1 agrees at 12 bases. Trimming at V came to 2 bases and at J to 1 base, leaving 2 bases not matched to a gene. This CDR3 spans 16 amino acids. Per the germline V gene, CDR1 is MNHNY and CDR2 is SVGAGI (reference sequence). The CDR3 loop is CASSYGTGGQNTEAFF. CDR3 in DNA: TGTGCCAGCAGTTACGGGACAGGGGGCCAGAACACTGAAGCTTTCTTT.

This clonotype was found once. V gene TRBV7-9 combines with J gene TRBJ2-1; maybe TRBD2 (5 bases). Trimming left V 1 base short and J 9 bases short, with 10 bases between. The CDR3 runs to 13 residues. The germline CDR1 and CDR2 sequences are SEHNR and FQNEAQ (reference sequence). The CDR3 nucleotides read TGTGCCAGCAGCTTAGAGGGAGTAAGTGAGCAGTTCTTC. Amino acid sequence: CASSLEGVSEQFF.

This clonotype was found a few times. The chain links TRBV20-1 to TRBJ2-1, with unresolved D. There are 14 residues in the CDR3. Germline V gene data show CDR1 as DFQATT and CDR2 as SNEGSKA (reference sequence). The V and J ends lost 3 bases and 5 bases respectively, with 14 bases between them. The CDR3 here is CSASGDRLNNEQFF. CDR3 coding DNA: TGCAGTGCTAGTGGTGACCGACTTAACAATGAGCAGTTCTTC.

The chain couples TRBV4-2 to TRBJ1-2; no definite D call. The CDR3 has 14 residues. Looked up from germline, CDR1 is LGHNA and CDR2 is YNFKEQ. Trimming left V 1 base short and J 2 bases short, with 8 bases between. The DNA of the CDR3 is TGTGCCAGCAGCCAAGCCCCAGACAACTATGGCTACACCTTC. Its translation: CASSQAPDNYGYTF.

The chain recombines TRBV20-1 with TRBJ2-3; D is undetermined. Trimming took 0 bases from V and 7 from J, leaving 11 bases between them. There are 13 residues in the CDR3. Per the germline V gene, CDR1 is DFQATT and CDR2 is SNEGSKA (reference sequence). The CDR3 spells CSARDFSRNTQYF. The DNA of the CDR3 is TGCAGTGCTAGAGATTTTTCGCGGAATACGCAGTATTTT.

The chain carries TRBV7-9 and TRBJ2-1; D may be TRBD2 (6 bases). Trimming pared 10 bases from V and 1 base from J, leaving 17 bases between. This CDR3 has 15 residues. The germline CDR1 and CDR2 sequences are SEHNR and FQNEAQ (reference sequence). The CDR3 loop is CANSLSGASYNEQFF. The DNA for the CDR3 is TGTGCCAACTCGCTTAGCGGAGCATCCTACAATGAGCAGTTCTTC. Based on the CDR3 plus reference TRBV7-9 and TRBJ2-1, the full variable domain is DTGVSQNPRHKITKRGQNVTFRCDPISEHNRLYWYRQTLGQGPEFLTYFQNEAQLEKSRLLSDRFSAERPKGSFSTLEIQRTEQGDSAMYLCANSLSGASYNEQFFGPGTRLTVL.

The rearrangement links TRBV12-3 or TRBV12-4 to TRBJ2-7, with D perhaps matching TRBD1 (5 bases). The CDR3 is made up of 15 amino acids. The V end lost 2 bases, the J end lost 4 bases, and 15 bases lay between the germline ends. Here the CDR3 DNA reads TGTGCCAGCAGTTTAAGGGGCCGGGTGTGGTACGAGCAGTACTTC. This sequence encodes CASSLRGRVWYEQYF.

This clonotype was seen a few times. This chain links TRBV20-1 with TRBJ2-3, with D possibly matching TRBD2 (6 bases). V lost 5 bases and J lost 6, with 15 bases in between. The CDR3 totals 13 residues. The V gene's germline CDR1 is DFQATT and CDR2 SNEGSKA (reference sequence). In DNA, the CDR3 is TGCAGTGCTCCCGGGGACTTAAGGGATACGCAGTATTTT. This translates into CSAPGDLRDTQYF.

V usage is TRBV2 and J usage is TRBJ1-4; D remains ambiguous. The CDR3 totals 12 residues. The V end was cut by 8 bases, the J end by 7 bases, with 11 bases between. Germline loops: CDR1 SNHLY, CDR2 FYNNEI. The CDR3 bases are TGTGCCAGCTATAAGGGCGGTGAAAAACTGTTTTTT. Protein: CASYKGGEKLFF.

The table lists this clonotype with a few counts. The J gene is TRBJ2-7, the V gene TRBV7-2, with D possibly called TRBD1 or TRBD2 (5 bases each). This CDR3 comprises 13 residues. V was shortened by 1 base and J by 6 bases, with 10 bases between the two germline ends. Germline loops: CDR1 SGHTA, CDR2 FQGNSA. CDR3 sequence: CASSLERGGEQYF. The CDR3 nucleotides read TGTGCCAGCAGCTTAGAGAGGGGCGGCGAGCAGTACTTC. The full variable domain, with the rest looked up from reference TRBV7-2 and TRBJ2-7, is GAGVSQSPSNKVTEKGKDVELRCDPISGHTALYWYRQSLGQGLEFLIYFQGNSAPDKSGLPSDRFSAERTGGSVSTLTIQRTQQEDSAVYLCASSLERGGEQYFGPGTRLTVT.

The V gene is TRBV29-1, the J gene TRBJ2-7; the match to TRBD1 covers 10 bases. After removal of 4 bases from V and 11 bases from J, the junction contained 8 bases not matched to a gene. The CDR3 is made up of 12 amino acids. CDR1 and CDR2 from the germline V gene are SQVTM and ANQGSEA. CDR3 amino acids: CSVAMGGTGEYF. The CDR3 nucleotides read TGCAGCGTTGCGATGGGAGGGACAGGGGAGTACTTC.

The chain employs TRBV12-3 or TRBV12-4 and TRBJ2-1; TRBD1 aligns across 7 bases. V was clipped by 5 bases and J by 3 bases; unmatched bases: 28. This CDR3 spans 22 amino acids. The CDR3, as DNA: TGTGCCAGCAGTCCTCACGGACAGGTCCGGCGTGGGGCGAAAAAGTTCTACAATGAGCAGTTCTTC. Its protein product is CASSPHGQVRRGAKKFYNEQFF.

This clonotype was observed a handful of times. The chain links TRBV4-1 to TRBJ2-7; the match to TRBD1 covers 7 bases. V shed 3 bases and J 7 bases; nucleotides not matched to a gene: 21. CDR1 and CDR2 from the germline V gene are MGHRA and YSYEKL. The CDR3 consists of 18 residues. Written as DNA, the CDR3 is TGCGCCAGCAGCCACAGCCCTGTTAACAGGGGAGTCTCGGGAGAGCAGTACTTC. As protein: CASSHSPVNRGVSGEQYF.

The genes are TRBV11-2 and TRBJ2-4; 10 positions agree with TRBD2. With V trimmed by 4 bases and J by 4 bases, 7 bases remained unmatched. This CDR3 region has 16 residues. Germline CDR1 SGHAT, CDR2 FQNNGV. The CDR3 nucleotides read TGTGCCAGCAGCTCGGTTCCTAGCGGGAGTAAAAACATTCAGTACTTC. It encodes CASSSVPSGSKNIQYF.

J is TRBJ2-1 and V is TRBV5-1, with D tentatively TRBD2 (6 bases). Germline V gene lookup returns CDR1 SGHRS and CDR2 YFSETQ. Trimming shortened V by 4 bases and J by 5 bases, and 13 bases separated the two germline ends. This CDR3 comprises 14 residues. The CDR3 here is CASSPPGAHNEQFF. CDR3 DNA: TGCGCCAGCAGCCCACCGGGAGCTCACAATGAGCAGTTCTTC.

In its sample, this clonotype was seen a few times. The chain recombines TRBV5-1 with TRBJ2-5; unclear D gene. The CDR3 length is 13 residues. The ends were cut back, 0 bases at V and 0 bases at J, with 3 bases in the middle. Germline V CDR1 and CDR2: SGHRS, YFSETQ. CDR3: CASSLAYQETQYF. For the CDR3, the DNA is TGCGCCAGCAGCTTGGCATACCAAGAGACCCAGTACTTC.

This clonotype has just a few counts. The rearrangement joins TRBV10-3 to TRBJ2-5, with TRBD2 as a possible D gene (5 bases). Trimming cost V 3 bases and J 0 bases, with 8 bases left between them. CDR3 size: 14 residues. Germline values: CDR1 ENHRY, CDR2 SYGVKD. CDR3 in DNA: TGTGCCATCAGTGATTCGAGGGACCAAGAGACCCAGTACTTC. Its translation: CAISDSRDQETQYF.

The chain couples TRBV3-1 to TRBJ1-2, with D possibly being TRBD1 (5 bases). Trimming took 2 bases from V and 2 from J, leaving 9 bases between them. The CDR3 spans 14 residues. Germline V CDR1 and CDR2: LGHDT, YNNKEL (reference sequence). The CDR3 DNA is TGTGCCAGCAGCCAAAGACAGCTGAACTATGGCTACACCTTC. Translating gives CASSQRQLNYGYTF.

The count of this clonotype is one. The chain uses TRBV29-1 and TRBJ2-1, with D hard to call. This CDR3 comprises 15 residues. The germline gives CDR1 SQVTM, CDR2 ANQGSEA. V was shortened by 6 bases and J by 12 bases, with 27 bases between the two germline ends. The CDR3 protein is CSVAPPWDPVDGQFF. CDR3 bases: TGCAGCGTAGCCCCCCCGTGGGATCCCGTTGATGGGCAGTTCTTC.

This clonotype has more than one count but fewer than ten. The genes are TRBV5-1 and TRBJ1-2; 8 bases are shared with TRBD1. J lost 6 bases, V lost 4 bases, and 11 bases had no gene match. Germline CDR1 and CDR2: SGHRS and YFSETQ. The CDR3 runs 15 residues. The CDR3 region is CASSPEAGGANGYTF. CDR3 DNA sequence: TGCGCCAGCAGCCCAGAAGCAGGGGGCGCGAATGGCTACACCTTC.

The chain couples TRBV10-3 to TRBJ2-1; D not resolved. The CDR3 consists of 12 residues. Trimming took off 11 bases at V and 5 bases at J, with 13 bases between the two ends. CDR1 and CDR2 (germline): ENHRY, SYGVKD. This chain's CDR3 is CASATLNNEQFF. The CDR3 DNA is TGTGCCTCCGCTACCTTAAACAATGAGCAGTTCTTC.